These 9 T cell receptor beta chains came from one sample sequenced in a study of blood T cell repertoires in COVID-19. Sequencing was performed with immunoSEQ multiplex PCR; in TCRdb, only in-frame clones are kept and a portion is missing. The table has more than 120,000 clones, about 91% seen once; the top ten hold 28%. The specimen was peripheral blood. Receptors were obtained from a human donor in a cohort sampled during active COVID-19.

The chain recombines TRBV19 with TRBJ1-6; D gene uncertain. This CDR3 comprises 14 residues. The germline CDR1 and CDR2 sequences are LNHDA and SQIVND (reference sequence). V was trimmed by 3 bases and J by 4 bases, leaving 7 bases between them. The DNA of the CDR3 is TGTGCCAGTAGTATTGCAGTTTATAATTCACCCCTCCACTTT. Translation: CASSIAVYNSPLHF.

V is TRBV19 and J is TRBJ1-2; 10 nucleotides line up with TRBD1. The CDR3 has 14 amino acids. CDR1 is LNHDA and CDR2 is SQIVND in the germline V gene (reference sequence). The J segment lost 8 bases and the V segment lost 5 bases, leaving 8 bases of the junction unmatched. Here the CDR3 reads CASSLGTGAGGYTF. CDR3 coding DNA: TGTGCCAGTAGTCTAGGGACAGGGGCAGGAGGCTACACCTTC. The variable domain in full, completed from reference TRBV19 and TRBJ1-2, reads DGGITQSPKYLFRKEGQNVTLSCEQNLNHDAMYWYRQDPGQGLRLIYYSQIVNDFQKGDIAEGYSVSREKKESFPLTVTSAQKNPTAFYLCASSLGTGAGGYTFGSGTRLTVV.

The CDR3 nucleotides are TGCGCCAGCAGCCCAAACGCACAGGGGGCTAACTATGGCTACACCTTC. It translates to CASSPNAQGANYGYTF. This chain uses TRBV5-1 with TRBJ1-2; 8 bases agree with TRBD1. V gave up 4 bases and J gave up 0 bases; unmatched junction bases: 8. The V gene's germline CDR1 is SGHRS and CDR2 YFSETQ. The length of the CDR3 is 16 residues.

This rearrangement joins TRBV6-2 or TRBV6-3 to TRBJ1-6, with D unresolved. The length of the CDR3 is 15 residues. Germline CDR1 reads MNHEY; CDR2 reads SVGEGT. The V and J ends lost 6 bases and 5 bases respectively, with 14 bases between them. DNA of the CDR3: TGTGCCAGCAGCCACCTTGGAGGGAATAATTCACCCCTCCACTTT. Its protein product is CASSHLGGNNSPLHF.

The CDR3 DNA reads as TGCAGTGCAGCTAATTCACCCCTCCACTTT. This codes for CSAANSPLHF. The chain has TRBV20-1 and TRBJ1-6; no clear D. The CDR3 contains 10 residues. With 6 bases removed from V and 6 bases from J, the gap between germline ends came to 3 bases. Germline CDR1 reads DFQATT; CDR2 reads SNEGSKA (reference sequence).

This rearrangement joins TRBV9 to TRBJ2-2; TRBD1 matches 9 bases. Germline CDR1 is SGDLS and CDR2 is YYNGEE. V lost 1 base to trimming and J lost 7 bases; unmatched junction nucleotides: 14. CDR3 length equals 18 residues. The CDR3 bases are TGTGCCAGCAGCGTATTATCGACAGGGGGACTTTTCGGCGGGGAGCTGTTTTTT. Its protein product is CASSVLSTGGLFGGELFF.

This chain connects TRBV5-4 to TRBJ1-2; 10 positions match TRBD1. V lost 4 bases, J lost 0 bases, and 9 bases stayed unmatched. Germline CDR1 and CDR2: SGHNT and YYREEE (reference sequence). The CDR3 covers 17 residues. This chain's CDR3 is CASSVGQGGLSNYGYTF. The CDR3 region has the DNA TGTGCCAGCAGCGTTGGACAGGGGGGCCTCTCTAACTATGGCTACACCTTC.

The genes are TRBV23-1 and TRBJ1-1, with D uncertain. TRBV23-1 is annotated as an ORF whose role is uncertain. With 6 bases removed from V and 7 bases from J, the gap between germline ends came to 15 bases. This CDR3 has 13 amino acids. CDR3 DNA sequence: TGCGCCAGCAGCCACTCTTCCCCCCTTGAAGCTTTCTTT. Its protein product is CASSHSSPLEAFF.

J is TRBJ2-1 and V is TRBV18, with TRBD1 identical over 11 bases. The CDR3 loop spans 16 amino acids. The germline V gene has CDR1 KGHSH and CDR2 LQKENI. The V and J ends lost 4 bases and 8 bases, in that order; junction bases with no gene match: 10. DNA of the CDR3: TGTGCCAGCTCACGTGGAGGGACAGGGGGAGGTGATGAGCAGTTCTTC. It yields the protein CASSRGGTGGGDEQFF.